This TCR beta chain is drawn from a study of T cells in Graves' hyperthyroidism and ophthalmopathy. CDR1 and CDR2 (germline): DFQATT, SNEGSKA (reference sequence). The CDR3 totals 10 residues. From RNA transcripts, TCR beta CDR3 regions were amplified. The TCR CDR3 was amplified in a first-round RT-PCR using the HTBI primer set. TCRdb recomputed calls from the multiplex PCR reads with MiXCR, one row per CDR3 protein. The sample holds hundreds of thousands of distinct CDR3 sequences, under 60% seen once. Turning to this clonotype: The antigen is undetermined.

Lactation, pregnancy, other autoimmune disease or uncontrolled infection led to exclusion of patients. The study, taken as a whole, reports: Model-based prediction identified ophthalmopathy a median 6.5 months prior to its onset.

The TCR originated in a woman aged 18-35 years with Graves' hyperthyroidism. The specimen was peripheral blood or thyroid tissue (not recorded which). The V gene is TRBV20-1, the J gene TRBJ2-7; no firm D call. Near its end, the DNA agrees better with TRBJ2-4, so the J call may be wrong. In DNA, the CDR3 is TGCAGTGCTAGACAAAACATTCAGTACTTC. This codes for CSARQNIQYF.